The source of this T cell receptor (beta chain) is a study of cytomegalovirus exposure and HLA in healthy donors. Study background: For the approximately 390 genotyped donors, around 76% fell within the Caucasian-associated ancestry cluster.

PCR primers comprised 60 Vbeta and 13 Jbeta primers. The method was immunoSEQ multiplex PCR; TCRdb's version includes in-frame clones alone and lacks a portion of them. This sample contains about 210,000 clones. CDR1 SQVTM and CDR2 ANQGSEA come from the germline V gene. V shed 4 bases and J shed 4 bases, with 10 bases lying between them. CDR3 length equals 12 residues. The chain joins TRBV29-1 to TRBJ1-1; D perhaps matches TRBD1 (5 bases). The TCR comes from a woman in her thirties in good health and CMV-seropositive. The sample consisted of PBMCs. The CDR3 reads CSVGRGGTEAFF. CDR3 nucleotide sequence: TGCAGCGTTGGGCGGGGGGGCACTGAAGCTTTCTTT.